Sequencing of this T cell receptor beta chain was carried out in a study of T cell repertoires in ileal Crohn's disease. With respect to this clone: Its antigen is not identified.

Data came from immunoSEQ multiplex PCR; TCRdb stores just in-frame clones and leaves some out. The sample carries some 15,000 clones, 70% to 85% recorded once. Notes on the study in general: Active smokers at surgery had more clonal expansions than non-smokers.

This sequence was found in an adult with Crohn's disease. The source material was ileal tissue.

The CDR3 spells CASSDVRSNQPQHF. CDR3 sequence (DNA): TGTGCCAGCAGTGACGTCCGGAGCAATCAGCCCCAGCATTTT. This chain joins TRBV2 and TRBJ1-5; D uncertain. Germline V lookup: CDR1 SNHLY, CDR2 FYNNEI. The germline V and J ends were trimmed by 3 bases and 1 base, with 7 bases remaining between them. CDR3 length: 14 residues. Full variable domain (outside the CDR3, taken from reference TRBV2 and TRBJ1-5): EPEVTQTPSHQVTQMGQEVILRCVPISNHLYFYWYRQILGQKVEFLVSFYNNEISEKSEIFDDQFSVERPDGSNFTLKIRSTKLEDSAMYFCASSDVRSNQPQHFGDGTRLSIL.